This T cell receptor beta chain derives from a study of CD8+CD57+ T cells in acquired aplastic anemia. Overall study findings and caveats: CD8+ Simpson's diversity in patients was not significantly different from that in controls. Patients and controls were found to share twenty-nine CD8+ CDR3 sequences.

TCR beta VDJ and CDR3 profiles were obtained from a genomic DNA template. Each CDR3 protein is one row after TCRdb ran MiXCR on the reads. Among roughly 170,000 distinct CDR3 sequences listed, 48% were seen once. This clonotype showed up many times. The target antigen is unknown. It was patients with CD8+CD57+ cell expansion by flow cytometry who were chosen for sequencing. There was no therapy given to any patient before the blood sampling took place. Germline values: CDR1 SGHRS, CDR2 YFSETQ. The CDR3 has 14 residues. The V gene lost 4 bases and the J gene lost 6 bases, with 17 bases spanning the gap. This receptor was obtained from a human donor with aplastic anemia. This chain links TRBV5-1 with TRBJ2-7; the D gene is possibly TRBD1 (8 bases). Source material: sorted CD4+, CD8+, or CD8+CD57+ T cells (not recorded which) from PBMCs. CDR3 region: CASSPGQGGSEQYF. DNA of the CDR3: TGCGCCAGCAGCCCCGGACAGGGAGGGAGCGAGCAGTACTTC.